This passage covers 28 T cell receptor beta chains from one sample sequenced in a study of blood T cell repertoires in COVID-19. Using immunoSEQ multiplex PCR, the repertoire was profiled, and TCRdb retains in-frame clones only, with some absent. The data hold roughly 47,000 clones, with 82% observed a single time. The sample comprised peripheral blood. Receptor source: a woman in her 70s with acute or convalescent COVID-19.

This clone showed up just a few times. The CDR3 DNA sequence: TGTGCCAGCACTCAGCTTGACACTTACACTGAAGCTTTCTTT. It is translated as CASTQLDTYTEAFF. V usage is TRBV5-5 and J usage is TRBJ1-1, with unresolved D. Per germline, CDR1 SGHKS and CDR2 YYEKEE (reference sequence). This CDR3 has 14 amino acids. Between the trimmed V and J ends, which lost 6 bases and 3 bases, there was a span of 15 bases.

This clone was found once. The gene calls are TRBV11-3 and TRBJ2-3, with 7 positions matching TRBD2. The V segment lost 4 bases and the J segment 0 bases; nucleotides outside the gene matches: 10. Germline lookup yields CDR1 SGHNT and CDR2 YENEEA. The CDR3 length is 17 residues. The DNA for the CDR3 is TGTGCCAGCAGCTACCGGCGGCGCGGGAGTAGCACAGATACGCAGTATTTT. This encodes CASSYRRRGSSTDTQYF.

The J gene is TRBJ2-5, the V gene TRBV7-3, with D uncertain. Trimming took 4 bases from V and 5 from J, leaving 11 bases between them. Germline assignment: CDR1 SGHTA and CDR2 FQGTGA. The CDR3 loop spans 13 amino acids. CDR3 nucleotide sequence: TGTGCCAGCAGCTCTAGGCCTGAGGAGACCCAGTACTTC. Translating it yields CASSSRPEETQYF.

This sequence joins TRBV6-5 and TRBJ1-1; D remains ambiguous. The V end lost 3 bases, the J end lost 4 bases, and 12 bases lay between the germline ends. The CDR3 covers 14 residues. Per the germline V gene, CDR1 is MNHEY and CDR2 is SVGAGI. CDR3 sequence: CASSYLGGTTEAFF. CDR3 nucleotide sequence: TGTGCCAGCAGTTATTTGGGAGGTACCACTGAAGCTTTCTTT.

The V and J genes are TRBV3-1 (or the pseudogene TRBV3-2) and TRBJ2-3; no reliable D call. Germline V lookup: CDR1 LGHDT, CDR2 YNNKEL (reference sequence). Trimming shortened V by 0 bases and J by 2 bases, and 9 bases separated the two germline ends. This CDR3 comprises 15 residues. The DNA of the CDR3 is TGTGCCAGCAGCCAAGATCCCCGAGCCACAGATACGCAGTATTTT. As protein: CASSQDPRATDTQYF.

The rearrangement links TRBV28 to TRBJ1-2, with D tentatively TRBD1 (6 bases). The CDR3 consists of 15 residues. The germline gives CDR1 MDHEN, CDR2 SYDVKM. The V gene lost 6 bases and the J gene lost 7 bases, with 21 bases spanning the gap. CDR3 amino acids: CASSRYNAGVGGYTF. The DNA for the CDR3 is TGTGCCAGCAGCCGCTACAACGCAGGGGTTGGTGGCTACACCTTC.

The DNA for the CDR3 is TGTGCCAGCAGCCCCGACTGGGGGGGCTATGGCTACACCTTC. Protein sequence: CASSPDWGGYGYTF. The chain is built from TRBV11-2 and TRBJ1-2, with D possibly being TRBD1 (5 bases). Germline CDR1 SGHAT, CDR2 FQNNGV. There are 14 residues in the CDR3. With 5 bases removed from V and 4 bases from J, the gap between germline ends came to 14 bases. Based on the CDR3 plus reference TRBV11-2 and TRBJ1-2, the full variable domain is EAGVAQSPRYKIIEKRQSVAFWCNPISGHATLYWYQQILGQGPKLLIQFQNNGVVDDSQLPKDRFSAERLKGVDSTLKIQPAKLEDSAVYLCASSPDWGGYGYTFGSGTRLTVV.

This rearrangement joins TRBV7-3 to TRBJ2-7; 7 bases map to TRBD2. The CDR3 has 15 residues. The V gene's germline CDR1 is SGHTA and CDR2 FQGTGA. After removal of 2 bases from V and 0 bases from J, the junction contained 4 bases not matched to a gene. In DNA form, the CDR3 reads TGTGCCAGCAGCTTAGTAGCGGGTGACTCCTACGAGCAGTACTTC. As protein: CASSLVAGDSYEQYF.

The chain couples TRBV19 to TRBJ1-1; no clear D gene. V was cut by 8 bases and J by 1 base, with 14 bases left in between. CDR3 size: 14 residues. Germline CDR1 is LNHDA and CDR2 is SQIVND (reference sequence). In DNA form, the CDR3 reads TGTGCCAGTGCTAGACCCTTGCCGAACACTGAAGCTTTCTTT. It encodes CASARPLPNTEAFF. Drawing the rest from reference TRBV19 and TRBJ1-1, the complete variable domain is DGGITQSPKYLFRKEGQNVTLSCEQNLNHDAMYWYRQDPGQGLRLIYYSQIVNDFQKGDIAEGYSVSREKKESFPLTVTSAQKNPTAFYLCASARPLPNTEAFFGQGTRLTVV.

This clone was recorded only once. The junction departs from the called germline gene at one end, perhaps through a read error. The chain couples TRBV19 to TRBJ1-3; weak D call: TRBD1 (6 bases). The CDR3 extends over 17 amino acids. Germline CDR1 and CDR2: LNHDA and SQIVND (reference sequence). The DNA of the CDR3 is TGTGCCAGTGGTATCGATACTAGACAGGCCGCCCAGGACACCATATATTTT. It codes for CASGIDTRQAAQDTIYF.

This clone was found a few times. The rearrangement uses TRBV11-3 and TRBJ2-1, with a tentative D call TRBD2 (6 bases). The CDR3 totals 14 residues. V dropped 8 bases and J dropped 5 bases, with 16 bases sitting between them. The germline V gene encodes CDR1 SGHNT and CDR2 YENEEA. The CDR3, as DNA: TGTGCCAGCCGCCTAGGAGGGTCCCACAATGAGCAGTTCTTC. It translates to CASRLGGSHNEQFF.

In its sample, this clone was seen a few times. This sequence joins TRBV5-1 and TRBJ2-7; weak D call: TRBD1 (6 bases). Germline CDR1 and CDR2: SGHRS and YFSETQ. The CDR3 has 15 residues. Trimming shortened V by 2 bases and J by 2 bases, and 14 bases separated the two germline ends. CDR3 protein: CASSLGLDRTYEQYF. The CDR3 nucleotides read TGCGCCAGCAGCTTAGGGCTTGACAGGACCTACGAGCAGTACTTC.

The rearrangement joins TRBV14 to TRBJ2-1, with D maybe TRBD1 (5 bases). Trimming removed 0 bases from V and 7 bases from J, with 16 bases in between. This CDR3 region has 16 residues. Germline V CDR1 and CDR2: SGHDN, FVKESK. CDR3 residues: CASSQEQGRVLNEQFF. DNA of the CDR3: TGTGCCAGCAGCCAAGAACAAGGCAGGGTTCTAAATGAGCAGTTCTTC.

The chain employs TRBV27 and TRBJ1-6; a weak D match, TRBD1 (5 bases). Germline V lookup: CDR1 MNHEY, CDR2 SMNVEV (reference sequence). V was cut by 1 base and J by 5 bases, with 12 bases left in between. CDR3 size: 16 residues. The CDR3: CASSLLPGPDNSPLHF. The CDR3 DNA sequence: TGTGCCAGCAGTTTATTACCAGGGCCAGATAATTCACCCCTCCACTTT.

DNA for the CDR3: TGTGCCAGCACTACCCTAGGGGTCGGCACTGAAGCTTTCTTT. The encoded protein is CASTTLGVGTEAFF. The chain uses TRBV27 and TRBJ1-1; possible D gene TRBD1, 5 bases. The CDR3 has 14 residues. CDR1 MNHEY and CDR2 SMNVEV come from the germline V gene (reference sequence). Trimming removed 7 bases at V and 4 bases at J, with 16 bases between.

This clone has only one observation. CDR3 in amino acids: CASSERETGELFF. CDR3 nucleotide sequence: TGTGCCAGCTCGGAGCGGGAGACCGGGGAGCTGTTTTTT. The V and J genes are TRBV18 and TRBJ2-2; TRBD2 matches 8 bases. CDR1 and CDR2 from the germline V gene are KGHSH and LQKENI. This CDR3 is 13 amino acids long. Germline trimming cut 6 bases from V and 5 bases from J; bases unmatched to any gene: 2.

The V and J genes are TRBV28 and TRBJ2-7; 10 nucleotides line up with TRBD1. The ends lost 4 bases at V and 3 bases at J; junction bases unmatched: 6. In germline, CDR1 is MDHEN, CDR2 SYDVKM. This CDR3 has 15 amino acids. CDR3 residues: CASSSHRDRGYEQYF. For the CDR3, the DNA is TGTGCCAGCAGTTCACACCGGGACAGGGGCTACGAGCAGTACTTC.

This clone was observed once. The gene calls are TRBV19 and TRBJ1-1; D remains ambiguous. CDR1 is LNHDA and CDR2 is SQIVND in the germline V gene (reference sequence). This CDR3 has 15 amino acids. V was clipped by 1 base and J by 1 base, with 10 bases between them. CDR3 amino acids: CASSIAMIGNTEAFF. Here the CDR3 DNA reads TGTGCCAGTAGTATAGCCATGATCGGGAACACTGAAGCTTTCTTT.

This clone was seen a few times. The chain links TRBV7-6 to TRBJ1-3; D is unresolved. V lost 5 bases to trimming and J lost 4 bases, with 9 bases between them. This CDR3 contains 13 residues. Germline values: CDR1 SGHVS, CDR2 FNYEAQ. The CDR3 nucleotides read TGTGCCAGCAGCCACTCCGCAGGAAACACCATATATTTT. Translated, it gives CASSHSAGNTIYF.

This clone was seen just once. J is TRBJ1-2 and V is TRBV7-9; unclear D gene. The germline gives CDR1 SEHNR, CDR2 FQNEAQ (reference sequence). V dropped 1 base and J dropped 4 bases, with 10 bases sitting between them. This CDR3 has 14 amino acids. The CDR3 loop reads CASSLGARFYGYTF. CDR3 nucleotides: TGTGCCAGCAGCTTAGGTGCGCGCTTCTATGGCTACACCTTC.

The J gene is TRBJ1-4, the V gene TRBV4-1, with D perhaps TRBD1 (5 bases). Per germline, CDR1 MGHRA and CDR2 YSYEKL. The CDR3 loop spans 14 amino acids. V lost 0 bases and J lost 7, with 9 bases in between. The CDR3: CASSQDRDPEKLFF. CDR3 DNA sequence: TGCGCCAGCAGCCAAGACAGGGATCCTGAAAAACTGTTTTTT.

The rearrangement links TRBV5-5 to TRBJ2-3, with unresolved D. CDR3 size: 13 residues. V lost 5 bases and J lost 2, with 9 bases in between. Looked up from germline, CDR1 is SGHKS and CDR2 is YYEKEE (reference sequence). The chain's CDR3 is CASRLADTDTQYF. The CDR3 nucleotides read TGTGCCAGCAGGTTAGCAGACACAGATACGCAGTATTTT.

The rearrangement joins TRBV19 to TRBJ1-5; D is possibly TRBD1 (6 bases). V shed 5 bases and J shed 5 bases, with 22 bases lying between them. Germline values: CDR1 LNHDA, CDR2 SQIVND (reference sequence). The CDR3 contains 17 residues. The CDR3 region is CASSPPPRQVGYQPQHF. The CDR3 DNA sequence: TGTGCCAGTAGTCCCCCCCCAAGACAGGTAGGTTATCAGCCCCAGCATTTT.

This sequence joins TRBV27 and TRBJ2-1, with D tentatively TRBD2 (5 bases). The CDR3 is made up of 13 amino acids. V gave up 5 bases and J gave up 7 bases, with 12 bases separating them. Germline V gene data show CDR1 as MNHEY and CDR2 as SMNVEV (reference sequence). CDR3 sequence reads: CASSPRGENEQFF. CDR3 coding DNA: TGTGCCAGCAGTCCCCGGGGAGAAAATGAGCAGTTCTTC.

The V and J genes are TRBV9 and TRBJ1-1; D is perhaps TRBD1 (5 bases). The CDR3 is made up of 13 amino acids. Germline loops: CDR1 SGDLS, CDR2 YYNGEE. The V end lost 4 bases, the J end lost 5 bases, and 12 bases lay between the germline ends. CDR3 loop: CASSLRGKTEAFF. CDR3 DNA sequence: TGTGCCAGCAGCCTAAGGGGCAAAACTGAAGCTTTCTTT.

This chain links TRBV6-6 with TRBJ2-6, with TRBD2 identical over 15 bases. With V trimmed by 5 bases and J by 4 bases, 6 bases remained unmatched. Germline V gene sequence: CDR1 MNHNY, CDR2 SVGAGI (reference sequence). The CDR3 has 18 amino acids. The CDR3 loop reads CASSPWTSGRAGANVLTF. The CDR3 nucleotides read TGTGCCAGCAGTCCTTGGACTAGCGGGAGGGCCGGGGCCAACGTCCTGACTTTC.

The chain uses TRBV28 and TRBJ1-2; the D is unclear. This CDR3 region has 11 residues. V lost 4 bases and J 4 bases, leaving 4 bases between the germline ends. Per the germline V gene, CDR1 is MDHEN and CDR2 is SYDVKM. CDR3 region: CASSSSYGYTF. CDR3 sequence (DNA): TGTGCCAGCAGTTCTTCCTATGGCTACACCTTC.

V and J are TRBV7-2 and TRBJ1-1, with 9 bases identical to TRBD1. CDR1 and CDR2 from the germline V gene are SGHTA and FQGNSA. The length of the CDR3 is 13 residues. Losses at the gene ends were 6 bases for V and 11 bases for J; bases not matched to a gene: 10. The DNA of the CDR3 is TGTGCCAGCAGACCCACTGGGACAGGGTATGCTTTCTTT. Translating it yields CASRPTGTGYAFF.